These T cell receptor beta chains were read from a single sample in a study of technical replicates of blood from a handful of donors. TCRdb keeps only in-frame clones here, not all; method: immunoSEQ multiplex PCR. The sample records approximately 87,000 clones, approximately 95% being singletons. The sequenced material came from T cells isolated from PBMCs. The source is a human donor in good health. CDR3s include the opening cysteine and the closing phenylalanine or tryptophan. The D gene is left open where the match is weak. Clone size is not always given. Where it is, it says once, few, many or a class for expanded clones.

clone_size: NA
v_call: TRBV9
j_call: TRBJ2-7
d_call: TRBD2
cdr3_aa: CASSVREREWGEQYF
cdr3_nt: TGTGCCAGCAGCGTAAGGGAGCGGGAGTGGGGGGAGCAGTACTTC

clone_size: NA
v_call: TRBV7-5
j_call: TRBJ1-2
d_call: NA
cdr3_aa: CAGGSYGYTF
cdr3_nt: TGTGCGGGGGGTAGCTATGGCTACACCTTC

clone_size: NA
v_call: TRBV11-3
j_call: TRBJ2-5
d_call: TRBD1
cdr3_aa: CASSDFRQGSGTQYF
cdr3_nt: TGTGCCAGCAGTGATTTTAGACAGGGTAGTGGGACCCAGTACTTC

clone_size: NA
v_call: TRBV27
j_call: TRBJ2-4
d_call: NA
cdr3_aa: CASSSSTHIQYF
cdr3_nt: TGTGCCAGCAGTTCCTCGACTCACATTCAGTACTTC

clone_size: NA
v_call: TRBV7-9
j_call: TRBJ2-5
d_call: TRBD2
cdr3_aa: CASSPGLAGLETQYF
cdr3_nt: TGTGCCAGCAGCCCGGGACTAGCGGGACTCGAGACCCAGTACTTC

clone_size: NA
v_call: TRBV18
j_call: TRBJ2-7
d_call: TRBD2
cdr3_aa: CASSGRGMGIYEQYF
cdr3_nt: TGTGCCAGCTCAGGGCGGGGGATGGGGATCTACGAGCAGTACTTC

clone_size: NA
v_call: TRBV4-2
j_call: TRBJ2-7
d_call: NA
cdr3_aa: CASSQSSYEQYF
cdr3_nt: TGTGCCAGCAGCCAGAGCTCCTACGAGCAGTACTTC

clone_size: NA
v_call: TRBV5-6
j_call: TRBJ2-5
d_call: TRBD1
cdr3_aa: CASSSDRGRYQETQYF
cdr3_nt: TGTGCCAGCAGCTCCGACAGGGGCCGGTACCAAGAGACCCAGTACTTC

clone_size: NA
v_call: TRBV7-9
j_call: TRBJ2-7
d_call: TRBD2
cdr3_aa: CASSSPGLADEQYF
cdr3_nt: TGTGCCAGCAGCTCGCCGGGACTAGCGGACGAGCAGTACTTC

clone_size: NA
v_call: TRBV11-2
j_call: TRBJ2-5
d_call: NA
cdr3_aa: CASSLQIRGETQYF
cdr3_nt: TGTGCCAGCAGCTTGCAAATACGGGGGGAGACCCAGTACTTC

clone_size: once
v_call: TRBV6-1
j_call: TRBJ2-7
d_call: NA
cdr3_aa: CATTLSLQRSQQYF
cdr3_nt: TGTGCCACTACCCTTAGCCTTCAACGGTCCCAGCAGTACTTC

clone_size: NA
v_call: TRBV9
j_call: TRBJ1-1
d_call: TRBD1
cdr3_aa: CASSVALTGFPEAFF
cdr3_nt: TGTGCCAGCAGCGTAGCCCTGACAGGGTTCCCTGAAGCTTTCTTT